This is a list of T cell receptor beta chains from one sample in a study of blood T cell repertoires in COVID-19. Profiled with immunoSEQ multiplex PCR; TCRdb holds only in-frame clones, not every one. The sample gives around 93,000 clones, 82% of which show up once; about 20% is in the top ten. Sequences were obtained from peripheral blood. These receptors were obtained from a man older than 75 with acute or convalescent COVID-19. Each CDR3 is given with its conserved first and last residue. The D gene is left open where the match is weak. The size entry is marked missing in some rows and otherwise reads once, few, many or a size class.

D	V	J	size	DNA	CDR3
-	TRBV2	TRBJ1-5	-	TGTGCCAGCAGCTTCGCCGGGGGCAATCAGCCCCAGCATTTT	CASSFAGGNQPQHF
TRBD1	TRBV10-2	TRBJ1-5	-	TGCGCCAGCAGTGAGTTCACAGGGGGATGGGGCAATCAGCCCCAGCATTTT	CASSEFTGGWGNQPQHF
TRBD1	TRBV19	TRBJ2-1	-	TGTGCCAGTAGTATAGTCAGGGGGCGTTCCGATGAGCAGTTCTTC	CASSIVRGRSDEQFF
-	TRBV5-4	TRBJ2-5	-	TGTGCCAGCAGCTTGGCGTCTAGTGGAGAGACCCAGTACTTC	CASSLASSGETQYF
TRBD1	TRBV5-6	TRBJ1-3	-	TGTGCCAGCAGCTTGGAGACAGGGGTTGGAAACACCATATATTTT	CASSLETGVGNTIYF
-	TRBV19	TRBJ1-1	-	TGTGCCAGTAGTATTGAGGGACATCAGGGTGCTGAAGCTTTCTTT	CASSIEGHQGAEAFF
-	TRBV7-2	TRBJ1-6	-	TGTGCCAGCAGCTTAGAACCGCGAGTCGGACCCCTCCACTTT	CASSLEPRVGPLHF
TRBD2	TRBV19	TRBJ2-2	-	TGTGCCAGTAGTCGGACTAGCGGGAGGGGCAACGTCGGGGAGCTGTTTTTT	CASSRTSGRGNVGELFF
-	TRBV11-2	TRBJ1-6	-	TGTGCCAGCAGCTTAGAGGGGGGGTTAAAGAATTCACCCCTCCACTTT	CASSLEGGLKNSPLHF
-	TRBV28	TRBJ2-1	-	TGTGCCAGCAGTTTTGATTACAGCGGCTGGTTCTTC	CASSFDYSGWFF
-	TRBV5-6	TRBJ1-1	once	TGTGCCAGCAGCCCGGGACTCTCTGGGCACACTGAAGCTTTCTTT	CASSPGLSGHTEAFF
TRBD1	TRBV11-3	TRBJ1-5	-	TGTGCCAGCAGCACCGGGACAGGTCAGAATCAGCCCCAGCATTTT	CASSTGTGQNQPQHF
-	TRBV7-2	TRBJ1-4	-	TGTGCCAGCAGCTTAACGCCGGCTACAGATGAAAAACTGTTTTTT	CASSLTPATDEKLFF
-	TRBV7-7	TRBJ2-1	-	TGTGCTAGCAGCTTAAGGGCAGGGAAGAATGAGCAGTTCTTC	CASSLRAGKNEQFF
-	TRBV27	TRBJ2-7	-	TGTGCCAGCAGTTTGGTCCAGGGAGAGCAGTACTTC	CASSLVQGEQYF
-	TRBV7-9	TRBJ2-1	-	TGTGCCAGCAGCTTCAGGGCCGGTAGAAATGAGCAGTTCTTC	CASSFRAGRNEQFF
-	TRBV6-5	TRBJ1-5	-	TGTGCCAGCCGAAGTTCCTTCGGGTCGCCCCAGCATTTT	CASRSSFGSPQHF
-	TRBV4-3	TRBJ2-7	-	TGCGCCAGCAGCCAAGATTGGGGCTCATCAGGATACGAGCAGTACTTC	CASSQDWGSSGYEQYF
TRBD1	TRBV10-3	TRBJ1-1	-	TGTGCCATCAGCGGGACAGGCACTGAAGCTTTCTTT	CAISGTGTEAFF
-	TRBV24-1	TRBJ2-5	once	TGTGCCACCAGTGACCCGAGACAGGCCCAAGAGACCCAGTACTTC	CATSDPRQAQETQYF
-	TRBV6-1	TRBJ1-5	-	TGTGCCAGCAGTGACAGTGGCAATCAGCCCCAGCATTTT	CASSDSGNQPQHF
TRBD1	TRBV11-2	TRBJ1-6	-	TGTGCCAGCAGAGACAGGGTTAATTCACCCCTCCACTTT	CASRDRVNSPLHF
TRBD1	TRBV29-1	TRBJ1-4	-	TGCAGCGCCGGACAGGGGGTTAATGAAAAACTGTTTTTT	CSAGQGVNEKLFF
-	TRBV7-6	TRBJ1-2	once	TGTGCCAGCAGCTTAGGGGGGGATGGCTACACCTTC	CASSLGGDGYTF
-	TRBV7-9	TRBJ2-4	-	TGTGCCAGCAGCTTAGCGGGAGCCGGGAATAAAAACATTCAGTACTTC	CASSLAGAGNKNIQYF
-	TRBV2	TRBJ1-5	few	TGTGCCAGCAGTGATAAGGCCGTCGGACACCAGCATTTT	CASSDKAVGHQHF
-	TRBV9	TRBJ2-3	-	TGTGCCAGCAGCGTAGTAACACGCGGAGATACGCAGTATTTT	CASSVVTRGDTQYF
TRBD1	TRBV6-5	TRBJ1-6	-	TGTGCCAGCACCACAGGGGGCAGACGACAATCCCTCCACTTT	CASTTGGRRQSLHF
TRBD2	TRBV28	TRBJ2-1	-	TGTGCCAGCAGCCACCTCCTCGGGGGCGGGGGGGCCGGTGAGCAGTTCTTC	CASSHLLGGGGAGEQFF